Sequencing of this T cell receptor beta chain was carried out in a study of blood T cell repertoires in COVID-19. Study as a whole: Whether acute or convalescent, the COVID-19 samples came from the United States, Italy and Spain.

Losses at the gene ends were 1 base for V and 3 bases for J; bases not matched to a gene: 0. CDR3 length: 15 residues. Germline V gene data show CDR1 as LGHDT and CDR2 as YNNKEL (reference sequence). The age range of participants was 18 to 89 years, with residence in fewer than 25 US areas. Grouping used clinical history reported by participants in a survey and questionnaire. How the authors handled the data: From reference gene primer amplification, estimates of nucleated cell counts were derived. Clones were sequenced by immunoSEQ multiplex PCR, and TCRdb holds only the in-frame ones, with some missing. V and J calls and clone size follow that table, whereas D and trimming were derived from the DNA. The sample yields about half a million clones, 70% to 90% seen once.

The sequencing sample was made of PBMCs or T cells enriched from blood (not recorded which). This chain uses TRBV3-1 (or the pseudogene TRBV3-2) with TRBJ2-3; 11 bases are a match to TRBD2. The source of this sequence is a woman aged 60 to 75 who had recovered from COVID-19. The CDR3 here is CASSQVAGGTDTQYF. CDR3 DNA: TGTGCCAGCAGCCAAGTAGCGGGGGGGACAGATACGCAGTATTTT.